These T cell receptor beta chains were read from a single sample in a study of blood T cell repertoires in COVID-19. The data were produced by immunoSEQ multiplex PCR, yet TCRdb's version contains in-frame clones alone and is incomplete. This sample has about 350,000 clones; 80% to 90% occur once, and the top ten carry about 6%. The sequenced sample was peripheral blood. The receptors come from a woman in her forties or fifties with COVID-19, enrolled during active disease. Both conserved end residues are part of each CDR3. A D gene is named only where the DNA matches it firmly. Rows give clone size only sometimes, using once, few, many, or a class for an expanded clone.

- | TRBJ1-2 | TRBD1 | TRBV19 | CASSIGTGARYGYTF | TGTGCCAGTAGTATTGGAACAGGGGCTAGGTATGGCTACACCTTC
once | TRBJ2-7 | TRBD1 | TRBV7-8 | CASSLPRTGPKYF | TGTGCCAGCAGCCTTCCCCGGACAGGGCCCAAGTACTTC
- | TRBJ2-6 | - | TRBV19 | CASSIGAGANVLTF | TGTGCCAGTAGTATAGGAGCTGGGGCCAACGTCCTGACTTTC
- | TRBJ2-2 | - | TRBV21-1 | CANREGGCTGELFF | TGTGCCAACAGAGAGGGCGGTTGCACCGGGGAGCTGTTTTTT
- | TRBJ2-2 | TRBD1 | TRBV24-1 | CATRGDSSGELFF | TGTGCCACCAGGGGGGACAGCTCCGGGGAGCTGTTTTTT
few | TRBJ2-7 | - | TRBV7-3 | CASSLGQHYEQYF | TGTGCCAGCAGCCTAGGACAGCACTACGAGCAGTACTTC
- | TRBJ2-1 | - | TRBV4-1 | CASSQDLGLGEQFF | TGCGCCAGCAGCCAAGATCTGGGGCTGGGTGAGCAGTTCTTC
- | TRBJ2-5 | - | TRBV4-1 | CASSQGQTEIQETQYF | TGCGCCAGCAGCCAAGGTCAAACAGAGATTCAAGAGACCCAGTACTTC
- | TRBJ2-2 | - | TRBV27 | CASSTRQNTGELFF | TGTGCCAGTTCGACACGACAAAACACCGGGGAGCTGTTTTTT
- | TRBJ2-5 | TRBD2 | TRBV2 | CASVSGRAPETQYF | TGTGCCAGCGTGAGCGGGAGGGCCCCAGAGACCCAGTACTTC
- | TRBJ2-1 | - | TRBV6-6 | CASSHGDFSYYNEQFF | TGTGCCAGCAGCCACGGGGACTTCTCCTATTACAATGAGCAGTTCTTC
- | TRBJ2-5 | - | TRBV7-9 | CASTPVEGVETQYF | TGTGCCAGCACCCCCGTGGAGGGAGTGGAGACCCAGTACTTC
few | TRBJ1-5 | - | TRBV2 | CASIDISNQPQHF | TGTGCCAGCATAGATATTAGCAATCAGCCCCAGCATTTT
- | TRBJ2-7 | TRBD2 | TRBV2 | CASTRTRNEQYF | TGTGCCAGCACCAGGACTAGAAACGAGCAGTACTTC
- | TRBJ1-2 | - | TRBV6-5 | CASRPGGQIPIGYTF | TGTGCCAGCAGACCCGGGGGTCAAATCCCTATCGGCTACACCTTC
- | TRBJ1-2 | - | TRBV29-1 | CSADRQNYGYTF | TGCAGCGCAGACAGGCAGAACTATGGCTACACCTTC